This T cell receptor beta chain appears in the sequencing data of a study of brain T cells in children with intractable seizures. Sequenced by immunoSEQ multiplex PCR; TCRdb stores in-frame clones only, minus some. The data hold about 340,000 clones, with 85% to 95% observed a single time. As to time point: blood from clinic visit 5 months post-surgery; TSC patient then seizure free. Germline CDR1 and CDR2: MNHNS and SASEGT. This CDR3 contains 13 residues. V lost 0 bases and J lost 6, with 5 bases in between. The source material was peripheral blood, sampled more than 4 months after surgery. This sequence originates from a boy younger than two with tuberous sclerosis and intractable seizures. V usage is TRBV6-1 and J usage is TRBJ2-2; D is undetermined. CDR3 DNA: TGTGCCAGCAGTGAAGCACCAGCCGGGGAGCTGTTTTTT. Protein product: CASSEAPAGELFF.